The 27 T cell receptor beta chains presented below share a single source sample, sequenced in a study of regulatory T cells in long-lasting Graves disease. The authors built TCR beta libraries using iRepertoire HTBI primers and Arm-PCR of CDR3 regions. TCRdb passed the multiplex PCR reads through MiXCR, listing each CDR3 protein once. The sample yields around 480,000 distinct CDR3 sequences, around 15% seen once. Time point noted: newly diagnosed GD, antithyroid drugs for less than 3 months. Following extraction of RNA from PBMCs, that RNA was used to make the TCR library. These same records also appear under a second study, on T cells in Graves' hyperthyroidism and ophthalmopathy.

Sample: peripheral blood mononuclear cells (PBMCs), taken at new diagnosis, from a patient treated with antithyroid drugs. The receptors derive from a woman aged 40-60 years with Graves disease.

There are many counts of this clonotype. The chain is built from TRBV2 and TRBJ1-6, with D unclear. The CDR3 covers 17 residues. Trimming pared 7 bases from V and 8 bases from J, leaving 24 bases between. Germline CDR1 SNHLY, CDR2 FYNNEI. This CDR3 reads CASTPATVYQDHSPLHF. DNA for the CDR3: TGTGCCAGCACGCCCGCAACAGTCTATCAGGATCATTCACCCCTCCACTTT. Combining the CDR3 with reference TRBV2 and TRBJ1-6 gives the whole variable domain EPEVTQTPSHQVTQMGQEVILRCVPISNHLYFYWYRQILGQKVEFLVSFYNNEISEKSEIFDDQFSVERPDGSNFTLKIRSTKLEDSAMYFCASTPATVYQDHSPLHFGNGTRLTVT.

This clonotype has a handful of counts. The V gene is TRBV6-1, the J gene TRBJ1-6, with D possibly TRBD1 on 6 matching bases. The germline V gene has CDR1 MNHNS and CDR2 SASEGT. The CDR3 contains 16 residues. With 7 bases removed from V and 7 bases from J, the gap between germline ends came to 20 bases. CDR3 amino acids: CASNPGGGRNNSPLHF. The DNA for the CDR3 is TGTGCCAGCAACCCGGGGGGGGGGCGCAACAATTCACCCCTCCACTTT.

V gene TRBV6-1 combines with J gene TRBJ2-5, with D perhaps TRBD2 (6 bases). Trimming took 6 bases from V and 0 from J, leaving 14 bases between them. CDR1 is MNHNS, CDR2 SASEGT, per germline. This CDR3 contains 15 residues. The CDR3 loop is CASSPTIADQETQYF. The CDR3 DNA follows: TGTGCCAGCAGCCCAACTATAGCGGACCAAGAGACCCAGTACTTC.

This clonotype was counted ten times or more. The rearrangement links TRBV12-3 or TRBV12-4 to TRBJ2-7; 7 nucleotides align to TRBD1. This CDR3 is built from 14 residues. Unmatched junction bases numbered 11, after V lost 6 bases and J lost 6 bases. CDR3 nucleotides: TGTGCCAGCAGACCCGCAAACAGGGGCGGCGAGCAGTACTTC. Protein sequence: CASRPANRGGEQYF.

The chain combines TRBV11-2 with TRBJ2-3; 11 nucleotides line up with TRBD2. This CDR3 is built from 16 residues. The V gene's germline CDR1 is SGHAT and CDR2 FQNNGV. V was clipped by 7 bases and J by 1 base; unmatched bases: 7. CDR3 nucleotide sequence: TGTGCCAGCATCCTTAGCGGGGGGGCCCGCACAGATACGCAGTATTTT. Encoded protein: CASILSGGARTDTQYF.

Comment on this clonotype: A much larger clone lies one base from this, so it may be a read error. V is TRBV6-1 and J is TRBJ1-2; TRBD1 aligns across 8 bases. Per the germline V gene, CDR1 is MNHNS and CDR2 is SASEGT. V was clipped by 2 bases and J by 4 bases; unmatched bases: 6. There are 15 residues in the CDR3. The CDR3 spells CASSEQDRVFYGYTF. The DNA of the CDR3 is TGTGCCAGCAGTGAACAGGACAGGGTGTTCTATGGCTACACCTTC.

The chain combines TRBV6-1 with TRBJ1-5, with 8 bases aligning to TRBD1. V was pared by 6 bases and J by 3 bases, with 7 bases of the junction left unmatched. Germline V gene data show CDR1 as MNHNS and CDR2 as SASEGT. There are 15 residues in the CDR3. The CDR3 loop is CASSAVQGANQPQHF. The CDR3 region has the DNA TGTGCCAGCAGCGCTGTCCAGGGGGCCAATCAGCCCCAGCATTTT.

A few counts support this clonotype. The CDR3 protein is CAIRGTGGDTEAFF. The CDR3 DNA reads TGTGCCATCAGGGGGACAGGGGGGGACACTGAAGCTTTCTTT. The chain joins TRBV10-3 to TRBJ1-1; TRBD1 matches at 11 bases. The germline V gene encodes CDR1 ENHRY and CDR2 SYGVKD. The CDR3 sequence is 14 residues long. V lost 6 bases to trimming and J lost 3 bases; unmatched junction nucleotides: 3.

This clonotype was counted a few times. The genes are TRBV7-9 and TRBJ1-2, with 8 positions matching TRBD1. Germline V gene data show CDR1 as SEHNR and CDR2 as FQNEAQ (reference sequence). The CDR3 totals 13 residues. Trimming at V came to 3 bases and at J to 8 bases, leaving 5 bases not matched to a gene. CDR3 loop: CASSFQGASGYTF. Here the CDR3 DNA reads TGTGCCAGCAGCTTTCAGGGGGCCTCCGGCTACACCTTC.

The genes are TRBV9 and TRBJ1-6; D is unclear. The CDR3 covers 12 residues. CDR1 and CDR2 (germline): SGDLS, YYNGEE. Between the trimmed V and J ends, which lost 6 bases and 5 bases, there was a span of 6 bases. The CDR3 region is CASNSNNSPLHF. CDR3 in DNA: TGTGCCAGCAACAGCAATAATTCACCCCTCCACTTT.

This clonotype was counted many times. Here the CDR3 reads CASSEARTSSHNEQFF. CDR3 nucleotide sequence: TGTGCCAGCAGTGAAGCTAGGACTAGCAGCCACAATGAGCAGTTCTTC. J is TRBJ2-1 and V is TRBV2, with TRBD2 matching over 8 bases. J lost 5 bases, V lost 0 bases, and 6 bases had no gene match. The CDR3 extends over 16 amino acids. Per the germline V gene, CDR1 is SNHLY and CDR2 is FYNNEI.

This clonotype was detected only a few times. The chain uses TRBV10-3 and TRBJ2-1; D is tentatively TRBD1 or TRBD2 (6 bases each). The V gene lost 10 bases and the J gene lost 4 bases, with 14 bases spanning the gap. Germline CDR1 and CDR2: ENHRY and SYGVKD. This CDR3 spans 13 amino acids. The CDR3 nucleotides read TGTGCCACGCTCCCGGGGGCTTACAATGAGCAGTTCTTC. Its translation: CATLPGAYNEQFF.

At least ten counts were recorded for this clonotype. The rearrangement joins TRBV20-1 to TRBJ2-1; 11 bases line up with TRBD2. The CDR3 sequence is 14 residues long. The germline gives CDR1 DFQATT, CDR2 SNEGSKA (reference sequence). J lost 4 bases, V lost 6 bases, and 5 bases had no gene match. CDR3 region: CSATSSGGYNEQFF. CDR3 nucleotides: TGCAGTGCCACTTCTAGCGGGGGGTACAATGAGCAGTTCTTC.

V is TRBV7-9 and J is TRBJ1-2; D is undetermined. The CDR3 extends over 16 amino acids. CDR1 and CDR2 (germline): SEHNR, FQNEAQ (reference sequence). Trimming took off 1 base at V and 7 bases at J, with 19 bases between the two ends. The CDR3 reads CASSLVESARVAGYTF. The CDR3 nucleotides are TGTGCCAGCAGCTTAGTGGAGTCTGCTCGTGTTGCTGGCTACACCTTC. The whole variable domain, filled in from reference TRBV7-9 and TRBJ1-2, reads DTGVSQNPRHKITKRGQNVTFRCDPISEHNRLYWYRQTLGQGPEFLTYFQNEAQLEKSRLLSDRFSAERPKGSFSTLEIQRTEQGDSAMYLCASSLVESARVAGYTFGSGTRLTVV.

There are a few counts of this clonotype. The chain employs TRBV12-3 or TRBV12-4 and TRBJ2-2, with D possibly TRBD1 on 7 matching bases. Trimming shortened V by 8 bases and J by 3 bases, and 13 bases separated the two germline ends. The CDR3 is 14 amino acids. CDR3 in amino acids: CASQGGRDTGELFF. The CDR3 DNA is TGTGCCAGCCAGGGGGGCAGAGACACCGGGGAGCTGTTTTTT.

Ten or more counts support this clonotype. CDR3: CASSEEASGGYEQYF. DNA for the CDR3: TGTGCCAGCAGTGAAGAAGCTAGCGGTGGCTACGAGCAGTACTTC. The chain links TRBV2 to TRBJ2-7; 7 nucleotides line up with TRBD2. Looked up from germline, CDR1 is SNHLY and CDR2 is FYNNEI. J was trimmed by 3 bases and V by 1 base; bases with no gene match: 6. The CDR3 sequence is 15 residues long.

This clonotype has just a few counts. The rearrangement uses TRBV7-3 and TRBJ1-3, with D unclear. Trimming removed 5 bases from V and 0 bases from J, with 8 bases in between. The CDR3 length is 14 residues. CDR1 and CDR2 (germline): SGHTA, FQGTGA. The CDR3 nucleotides are TGTGCCAGCAGCCGGGATCCCTCTGGAAACACCATATATTTT. This gives the protein CASSRDPSGNTIYF.

This clonotype was seen only a few times. The chain uses TRBV12-3 or TRBV12-4 and TRBJ2-3; D unresolved. Deletions cut 6 bases from V and 7 bases from J, with 8 bases between. This CDR3 is 11 amino acids long. The DNA for the CDR3 is TGTGCCAGCAGCCCTAAGTATACGCAGTATTTT. Protein: CASSPKYTQYF.

The sample holds a few counts of this clonotype. The V call is TRBV12-5, the J call TRBJ2-1, with TRBD2 identical over 11 bases. The CDR3 has 20 amino acids. In germline, CDR1 is LGHNT, CDR2 FRNRAP. Trimming removed 0 bases from V and 6 bases from J; junction bases left unmatched: 16. The CDR3 here is CASGLVTSGGSGRDFNEQFF. As DNA, the CDR3 is TGTGCTAGTGGTTTGGTAACTAGCGGGGGCTCAGGGAGGGACTTCAATGAGCAGTTCTTC.

This clonotype was counted only a few times. In nucleotides, the CDR3 is TGCGCCAGCAGCCCCTATGGGTTGAACACTGAAGCTTTCTTT. Protein product: CASSPYGLNTEAFF. This rearrangement joins TRBV4-1 to TRBJ1-1; D unclear. Germline CDR1 is MGHRA and CDR2 is YSYEKL. The CDR3 length is 14 residues. Trimming shortened V by 4 bases and J by 0 bases, and 9 bases separated the two germline ends.

This clonotype appeared many times. The V gene is TRBV27, the J gene TRBJ2-1, with 11 bases matching TRBD1. Germline CDR1 reads MNHEY; CDR2 reads SMNVEV (reference sequence). The CDR3 is 14 amino acids. V was pared by 3 bases and J by 8 bases, with 3 bases of the junction left unmatched. The CDR3 nucleotides are TGTGCCAGCAGTTTTGGGACAGGGGGGTATGAGCAGTTCTTC. Translating it yields CASSFGTGGYEQFF.

This clonotype showed up many times. V and J are TRBV5-1 and TRBJ2-7; 7 nucleotides agree with TRBD1. The V segment lost 3 bases and the J segment 7 bases; nucleotides outside the gene matches: 13. This CDR3 is 15 amino acids long. CDR1 is SGHRS, CDR2 YFSETQ, per germline. This CDR3 reads CASSYRQGSGREQYF. CDR3 nucleotides: TGCGCCAGCAGCTACCGACAGGGCTCGGGACGGGAGCAGTACTTC.

V is TRBV27 and J is TRBJ2-2; 8 bases match TRBD1. The length of the CDR3 is 16 residues. Germline values: CDR1 MNHEY, CDR2 SMNVEV (reference sequence). The ends lost 8 bases at V and 3 bases at J; junction bases unmatched: 11. The chain's CDR3 is CASRSRGLSDTGELFF. In DNA, the CDR3 is TGTGCCAGCCGTAGCAGGGGGCTGTCTGACACCGGGGAGCTGTTTTTT.

The table lists this clonotype with a few counts. This chain connects TRBV20-1 to TRBJ1-5; unclear D gene. The CDR3 covers 15 residues. The germline V gene encodes CDR1 DFQATT and CDR2 SNEGSKA (reference sequence). V lost 6 bases to trimming and J lost 2 bases, with 17 bases between them. CDR3 nucleotides: TGCAGTGCCCGATGCGGGTGGAGTGGCAATCAGCCCCAGCATTTT. It codes for CSARCGWSGNQPQHF.

This clonotype was detected many times. The rearrangement uses TRBV5-1 and TRBJ1-4, with D possibly matching TRBD1 (5 bases). Germline-derived CDR1 and CDR2 are SGHRS and YFSETQ. This CDR3 is built from 12 residues. The V end lost 0 bases, the J end lost 11 bases, and 8 bases lay between the germline ends. The CDR3 nucleotides read TGCGCCAGCAGCTTGGATCAGGGTAAACTGTTTTTT. The encoded protein is CASSLDQGKLFF. The full variable domain, in which reference TRBV5-1 and TRBJ1-4 provide the parts outside the CDR3, is KAGVTQTPRYLIKTRGQQVTLSCSPISGHRSVSWYQQTPGQGLQFLFEYFSETQRNKGNFPGRFSGRQFSNSRSEMNVSTLELGDSALYLCASSLDQGKLFFGSGTQLSVL.

V gene TRBV20-1 combines with J gene TRBJ1-1, with D uncertain. The V gene's germline CDR1 is DFQATT and CDR2 SNEGSKA (reference sequence). Trimming stripped 0 bases from V and 1 base from J, with 15 bases between. This CDR3 is built from 16 residues. The CDR3 sequence is CSARDESQPENTEAFF. The CDR3 bases are TGCAGTGCTAGAGATGAGTCCCAGCCAGAGAACACTGAAGCTTTCTTT.

This clonotype was found many times. The genes are TRBV29-1 and TRBJ1-1; D may be TRBD1 (5 bases). The V gene lost 1 base and the J gene lost 0 bases, with 6 bases spanning the gap. Germline V gives CDR1 SQVTM, CDR2 ANQGSEA. This CDR3 has 13 amino acids. CDR3 sequence: CSVEGDLNTEAFF. The CDR3 coding sequence is TGCAGCGTTGAAGGGGACCTGAACACTGAAGCTTTCTTT.